This T cell receptor beta chain was recorded in a study of vaccination effects on CD4 cells after COVID-19. Sequencing was performed with immunoSEQ multiplex PCR; in TCRdb, only in-frame clones are kept and a portion is missing. The sample lists 70,000 or so clones; 65% to 85% were seen once. CDR1 and CDR2 from the germline V gene are SNHLY and FYNNEI. V was trimmed by 3 bases and J by 4 bases, leaving 3 bases between them. The CDR3 consists of 11 residues. Notes on this clone: Its target is unknown.

Sequencing followed a ViraFEST assay step that expanded antigen-specific CD4+ T cells with viral peptide pools. A roughly 10-day culture period preceded the isolation of CD4+ T cells. PCR confirmed that the person was infected with SARS-CoV-2 between March and December 2020. An HIV-1 Nef peptide pool was employed for negative control culture. This TCR derives from a human donor who had a prior SARS-CoV-2 infection. V and J are TRBV2 and TRBJ1-2; D ambiguous. This specimen was CD4+ T cells from PBMCs cultured with HIV peptides, taken before COVID-19 vaccination. Subset given: HIV-1 Nef peptide pool negative control/reference culture. Written as DNA, the CDR3 is TGTGCCAGCAGTGAGGCCTATGGCTACACCTTC. Translation gives CASSEAYGYTF.